This T cell receptor (beta chain) is from a study of shared clonotypes between healthy human individuals. Across the whole study: Donors consisted of a couple of women and three men between 18 and 49.

This CDR3 contains 14 residues. The V gene lost 0 bases and the J gene lost 4 bases, with 11 bases spanning the gap. The germline CDR1 and CDR2 sequences are SGHRS and YFSETQ. CD45RO-negative CD8 cells positively selected for CCR7 made up the naive population, which excluded terminally differentiated effector memory CD45RA+ cells. All participating donors were Caucasian adults from Nashville, Tennessee. Some clones are missing from TCRdb's copy, which holds only in-frame ones; the method was immunoSEQ multiplex PCR. This table has roughly 2.1 million clones, about 92% appearing once. Sequencing was done on a sample of naive CD8+ T cells from PBMCs. This chain connects TRBV5-1 to TRBJ2-7; D may correspond to TRBD1 or TRBD2 (5 bases each). The sequence derives from a man between 18 and 29 years old in good health. Some clones in this sample may be carry-over from other donors' samples. The CDR3 loop reads CASSLGGEEYEQYF. CDR3 DNA: TGCGCCAGCAGCTTGGGAGGGGAAGAGTACGAGCAGTACTTC.